This T cell receptor (beta chain) was profiled in a study of regulatory T cells in long-lasting Graves disease. General study results and limits: Persistent disease exhibited a predilection for TRBV28, TRBJ1-2 and TRBJ2-5.

Specified time point: newly diagnosed GD, antithyroid drugs for less than 3 months. Extracted PBMC RNA gave rise to the TCR library. Graves' disease diagnoses followed American Thyroid Association guidelines. Looked up from germline, CDR1 is SEHNR and CDR2 is FQNEAQ (reference sequence). This CDR3 spans 15 amino acids. Losses at the gene ends were 5 bases for V and 6 bases for J; bases not matched to a gene: 13. This clonotype appeared a few times. The antigen is undetermined. The authors built TCR beta libraries using iRepertoire HTBI primers and Arm-PCR of CDR3 regions. Each CDR3 protein gets one entry after TCRdb re-called the multiplex PCR reads with MiXCR. The repertoire has fewer than 550,000 distinct CDR3 sequences, more than 15% of them found once; the top ten carry 20% to 25%. This sample was also put to use in a study of T cells in Graves' hyperthyroidism and ophthalmopathy. As that study records: Most thyroid clonotypes expanded above 0.001 appeared in blood too. Model predictions of ophthalmopathy came a median about 6.3 months before onset.

The source of this sequence is a woman aged 40-65 years with Graves disease. The sample was peripheral blood mononuclear cells (PBMCs), taken at new diagnosis, from a patient treated with antithyroid drugs. The chain links TRBV7-9 to TRBJ2-7; TRBD1 agrees at 7 bases. The CDR3 protein is CASSARQGHYGEQYF. In DNA, the CDR3 is TGTGCCAGCAGCGCAAGACAGGGACACTATGGCGAGCAGTACTTC. Drawing the rest from reference TRBV7-9 and TRBJ2-7, the complete variable domain is DTGVSQNPRHKITKRGQNVTFRCDPISEHNRLYWYRQTLGQGPEFLTYFQNEAQLEKSRLLSDRFSAERPKGSFSTLEIQRTEQGDSAMYLCASSARQGHYGEQYFGPGTRLTVT.